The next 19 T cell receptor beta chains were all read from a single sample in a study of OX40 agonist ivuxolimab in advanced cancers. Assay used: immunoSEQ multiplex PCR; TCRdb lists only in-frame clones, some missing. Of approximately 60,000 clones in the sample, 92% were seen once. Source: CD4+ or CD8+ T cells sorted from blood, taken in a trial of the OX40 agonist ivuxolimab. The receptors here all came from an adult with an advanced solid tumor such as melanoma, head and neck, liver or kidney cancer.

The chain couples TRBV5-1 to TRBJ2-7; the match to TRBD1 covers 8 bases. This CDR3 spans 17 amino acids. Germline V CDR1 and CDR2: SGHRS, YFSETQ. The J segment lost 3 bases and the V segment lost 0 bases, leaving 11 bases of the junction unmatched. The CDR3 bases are TGCGCCAGCAGCTTGGCCCTGGAAGGGACAGGACTCTACGAGCAGTACTTC. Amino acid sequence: CASSLALEGTGLYEQYF.

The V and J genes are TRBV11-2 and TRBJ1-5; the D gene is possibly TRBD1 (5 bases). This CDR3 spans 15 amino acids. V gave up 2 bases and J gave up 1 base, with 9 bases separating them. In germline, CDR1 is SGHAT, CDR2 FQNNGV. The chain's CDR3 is CASSLSGLSNQPQHF. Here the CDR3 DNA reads TGTGCCAGCAGCTTATCGGGACTGAGCAATCAGCCCCAGCATTTT.

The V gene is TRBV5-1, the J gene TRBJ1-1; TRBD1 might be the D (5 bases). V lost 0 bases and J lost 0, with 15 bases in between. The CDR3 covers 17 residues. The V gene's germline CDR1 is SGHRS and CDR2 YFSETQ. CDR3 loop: CASSLGQGALMNTEAFF. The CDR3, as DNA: TGCGCCAGCAGCTTGGGGCAGGGAGCCCTTATGAACACTGAAGCTTTCTTT.

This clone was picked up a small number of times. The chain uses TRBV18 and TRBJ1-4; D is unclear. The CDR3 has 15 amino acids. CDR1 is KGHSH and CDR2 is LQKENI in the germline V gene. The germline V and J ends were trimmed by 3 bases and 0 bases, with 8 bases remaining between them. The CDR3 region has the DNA TGTGCCAGCTCACCGCTGCGAGCAACTAATGAAAAACTGTTTTTT. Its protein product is CASSPLRATNEKLFF.

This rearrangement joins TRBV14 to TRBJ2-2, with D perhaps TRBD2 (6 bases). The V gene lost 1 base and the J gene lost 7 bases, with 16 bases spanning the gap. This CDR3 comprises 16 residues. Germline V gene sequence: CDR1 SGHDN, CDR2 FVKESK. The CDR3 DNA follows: TGTGCCAGCAGCCAAGGTTTTGCGGTCGGGGGCGGGGAGCTGTTTTTT. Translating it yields CASSQGFAVGGGELFF.

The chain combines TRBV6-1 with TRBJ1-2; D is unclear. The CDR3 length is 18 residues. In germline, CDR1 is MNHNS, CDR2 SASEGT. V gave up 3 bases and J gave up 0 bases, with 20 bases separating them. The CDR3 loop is CASSDLDRELLANYGYTF. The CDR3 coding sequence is TGTGCCAGCAGTGACCTCGACCGGGAACTGCTTGCTAACTATGGCTACACCTTC.

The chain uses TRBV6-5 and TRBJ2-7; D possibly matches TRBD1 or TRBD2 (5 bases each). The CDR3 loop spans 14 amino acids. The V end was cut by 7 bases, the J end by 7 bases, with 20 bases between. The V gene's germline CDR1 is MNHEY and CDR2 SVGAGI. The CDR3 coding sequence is TGTGCCAGCACTACGCCGGGACGGCTTACGGAGCAGTACTTC. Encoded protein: CASTTPGRLTEQYF.

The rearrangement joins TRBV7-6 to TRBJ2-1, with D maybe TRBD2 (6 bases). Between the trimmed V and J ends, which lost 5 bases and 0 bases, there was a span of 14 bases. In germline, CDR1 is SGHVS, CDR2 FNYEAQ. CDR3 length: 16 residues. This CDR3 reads CASSPGSPLSYNEQFF. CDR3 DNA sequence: TGTGCCAGCAGCCCCGGGAGTCCACTCTCCTACAATGAGCAGTTCTTC. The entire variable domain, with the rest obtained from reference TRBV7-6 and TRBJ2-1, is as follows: GAGVSQSPRYKVTKRGQDVALRCDPISGHVSLYWYRQALGQGPEFLTYFNYEAQQDKSGLPNDRFSAERPEGSISTLTIQRTEQRDSAMYRCASSPGSPLSYNEQFFGPGTRLTVL.

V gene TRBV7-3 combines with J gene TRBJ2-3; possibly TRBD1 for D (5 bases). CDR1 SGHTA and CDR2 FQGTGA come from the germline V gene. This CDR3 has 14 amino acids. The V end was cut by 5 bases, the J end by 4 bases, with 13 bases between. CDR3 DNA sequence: TGTGCCAGCAGCGCTGCTAGGGGCCCAGATACGCAGTATTTT. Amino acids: CASSAARGPDTQYF.

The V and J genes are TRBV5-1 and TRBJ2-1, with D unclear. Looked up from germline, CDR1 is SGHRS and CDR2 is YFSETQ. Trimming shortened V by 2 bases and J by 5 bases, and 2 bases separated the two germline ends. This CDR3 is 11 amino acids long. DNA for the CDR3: TGCGCCAGCAGCTTAGACAATGAGCAGTTCTTC. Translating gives CASSLDNEQFF.

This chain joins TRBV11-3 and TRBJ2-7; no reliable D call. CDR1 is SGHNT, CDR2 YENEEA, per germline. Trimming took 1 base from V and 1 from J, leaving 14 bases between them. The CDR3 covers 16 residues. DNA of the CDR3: TGTGCCAGCAGCTTAGGCGGAGAAGTACGATCCTACGAGCAGTACTTC. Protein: CASSLGGEVRSYEQYF.

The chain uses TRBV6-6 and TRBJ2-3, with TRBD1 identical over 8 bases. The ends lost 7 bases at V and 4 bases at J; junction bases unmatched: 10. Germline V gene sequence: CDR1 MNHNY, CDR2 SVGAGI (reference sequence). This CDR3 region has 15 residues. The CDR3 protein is CASKQGAIVSDTQYF. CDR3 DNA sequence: TGTGCCAGCAAGCAGGGGGCGATAGTATCAGATACGCAGTATTTT.

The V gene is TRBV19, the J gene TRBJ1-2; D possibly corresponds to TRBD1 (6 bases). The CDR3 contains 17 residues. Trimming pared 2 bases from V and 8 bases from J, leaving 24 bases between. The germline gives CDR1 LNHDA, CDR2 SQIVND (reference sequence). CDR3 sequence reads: CASSIRAGHKSLLGYTF. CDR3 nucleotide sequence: TGTGCCAGTAGTATAAGGGCGGGACATAAATCTCTTTTGGGCTACACCTTC. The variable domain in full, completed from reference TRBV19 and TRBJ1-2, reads DGGITQSPKYLFRKEGQNVTLSCEQNLNHDAMYWYRQDPGQGLRLIYYSQIVNDFQKGDIAEGYSVSREKKESFPLTVTSAQKNPTAFYLCASSIRAGHKSLLGYTFGSGTRLTVV.

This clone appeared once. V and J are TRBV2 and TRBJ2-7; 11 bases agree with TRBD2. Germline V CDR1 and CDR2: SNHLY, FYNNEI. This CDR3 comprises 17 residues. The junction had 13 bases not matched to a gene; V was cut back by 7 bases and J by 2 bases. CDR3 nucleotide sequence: TGTGCCAGCACGGGCACTAGCGGGGGCCAACCTACCTACGAGCAGTACTTC. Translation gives CASTGTSGGQPTYEQYF.

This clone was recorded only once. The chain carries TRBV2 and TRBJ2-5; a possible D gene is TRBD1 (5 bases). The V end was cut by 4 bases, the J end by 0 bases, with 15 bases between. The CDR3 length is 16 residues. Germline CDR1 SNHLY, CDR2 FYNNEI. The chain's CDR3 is CASSGRGIGYQETQYF. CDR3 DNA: TGTGCCAGCAGTGGTAGGGGCATCGGTTACCAAGAGACCCAGTACTTC.

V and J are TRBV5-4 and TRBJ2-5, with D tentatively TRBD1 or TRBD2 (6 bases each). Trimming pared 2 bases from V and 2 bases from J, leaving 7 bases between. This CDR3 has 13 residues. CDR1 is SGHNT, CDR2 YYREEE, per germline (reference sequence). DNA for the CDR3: TGTGCCAGCAGCTTAGGGGGGCAAGAGACCCAGTACTTC. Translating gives CASSLGGQETQYF.

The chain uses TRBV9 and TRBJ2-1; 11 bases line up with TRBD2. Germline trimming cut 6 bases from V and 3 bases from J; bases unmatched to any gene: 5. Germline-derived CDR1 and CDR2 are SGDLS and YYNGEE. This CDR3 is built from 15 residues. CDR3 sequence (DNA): TGTGCCAGCACCACTAGCGGGGGCAACTACAATGAGCAGTTCTTC. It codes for CASTTSGGNYNEQFF.

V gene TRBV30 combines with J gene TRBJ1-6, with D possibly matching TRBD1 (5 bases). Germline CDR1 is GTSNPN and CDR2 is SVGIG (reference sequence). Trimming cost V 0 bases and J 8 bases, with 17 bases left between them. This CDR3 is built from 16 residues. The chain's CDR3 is CAWSVLSGGRDSPLHF. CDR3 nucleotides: TGTGCCTGGAGTGTACTGAGCGGGGGGAGGGATTCACCCCTCCACTTT. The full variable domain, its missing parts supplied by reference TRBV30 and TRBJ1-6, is SQTIHQWPATLVQPVGSPLSLECTVEGTSNPNLYWYRQAAGRGLQLLFYSVGIGQISSEVPQNLSASRPQDRQFILSSKKLLLSDSGFYLCAWSVLSGGRDSPLHFGNGTRLTVT.

CDR3: CASSFWQGAVSPLHF. In DNA, the CDR3 is TGTGCCAGCAGTTTCTGGCAGGGGGCGGTATCACCCCTCCACTTT. V usage is TRBV27 and J usage is TRBJ1-6; 8 nucleotides match TRBD1. V shed 3 bases and J 10 bases; nucleotides not matched to a gene: 8. CDR3 length: 15 amino acids. Germline values: CDR1 MNHEY, CDR2 SMNVEV (reference sequence).